Each of the 7 T cell receptor beta chains below was sequenced from the same sample in a study of CD8+ T cells in alopecia areata. Cells that came from pooled cutaneous lymph nodes were sorted using CD4, CD8alpha, NKG2D, NKG2ACE and other markers. Reverse transcription of extracted RNA yielded cDNA, which provided the sequencing template. The data were produced by immunoSEQ multiplex PCR, yet TCRdb's version contains in-frame clones alone and is incomplete. Recorded here are about 270,000 clones, none singletons. The sequencing sample was made of CD4+ T cells sorted from a lymph node. All receptors come from a C3H/HeJ mouse with alopecia areata. Mice of this strain are of MHC haplotype H2-k.

This clone was counted a few times. Gene names are the mouse ones. The read comes to an end 3 residues before the CDR3 does, leaving the germline J gene to fill in the end. The chain is built from TRBV13-1 and TRBJ1-6; the match to TRBD1 covers 8 bases. TRBJ1-6 carries the ORF label, with uncertain function. The CDR3 loop spans 15 amino acids. V lost 4 bases and J lost 3; bases outside the gene matches: 3. Germline CDR1 NSHNY, CDR2 SYGAGN. CDR3 DNA (partial): TGTGCCAGCAGTCCAGGGGGCCTCTATAATTCGCCC. It yields the protein CASSPGGLYNSP. The whole CDR3 region reads CASSPGGLYNSPLYF.

In regard to this clone: These gene names are mouse names. The CDR3 is cut off 4 residues early in the read; its end comes from the germline J gene. This rearrangement joins TRBV19 to TRBJ1-1; 7 positions match TRBD1. The V gene end was trimmed by 3 bases and the J gene end by 0 bases; junction bases not matched to a gene: 5. Per the germline V gene, CDR1 is FNHDT and CDR2 is SITEND (reference sequence). This CDR3 comprises 15 residues. The DNA read from the CDR3 is TGTGCCAGCAGTAGGCCCACAGGGGCAAACACA. Translating it yields CASSRPTGANT. From start to end, the CDR3 is CASSRPTGANTEVFF.

This clone was seen only a few times. Gene names are mouse gene names. From the germline J gene comes the end of the CDR3, since the read stops 4 residues before it. This sequence joins TRBV1 and TRBJ1-1; 7 bases line up with TRBD1. This CDR3 is built from 15 residues. J gave up 3 bases and V 0 bases, and 4 bases lay outside the gene matches. The V gene's germline CDR1 is NSQYPW and CDR2 LRSPGD (reference sequence). The CDR3 sequence: CTCSADHRGDTEVFF. The CDR3 bases that were read are TGCACCTGCAGTGCAGATCACAGGGGTGACACA.

Comment on this clone: Gene names refer to mouse genes. The read ends 3 residues shy of where the CDR3 ends; the end is completed using the germline J gene. The chain carries TRBV13-3 and TRBJ1-6, with TRBD1 as a possible D gene (6 bases). TRBJ1-6 is reported as an ORF; its role is uncertain. The CDR3 runs to 14 residues. Germline V CDR1 and CDR2: NNHDY, SYVADS. V was cut by 2 bases and J by 6 bases, with 9 bases left in between. This chain's CDR3 is CASSETGSNSPLYF. The part of the CDR3 DNA that was read is TGTGCCAGCAGTGAAACAGGGAGTAATTCGCCC.

This clone showed up just a few times. Gene names and germline refer to mouse. The observed sequence ends 4 residues before the CDR3 terminus, with the missing tail filled in from the germline J gene. The rearrangement links TRBV19 to TRBJ2-5; TRBD2 matches at 10 bases. Per the germline V gene, CDR1 is FNHDT and CDR2 is SITEND (reference sequence). V was clipped by 5 bases and J by 3 bases; unmatched bases: 9. CDR3 length: 16 residues. CDR3 DNA, as far as it was read: TGTGCCAGCAGCCTGCGACTGGGGGGTCGTCAAGAC. This codes for CASSLRLGGRQD. The complete CDR3 reads CASSLRLGGRQDTQYF.

As concerns this clone: Gene names and germline refer to mouse. The read halts 4 residues ahead of the CDR3 end, with the missing end drawn from the germline J gene. The chain combines TRBV12-1 with TRBJ1-2, with 7 nucleotides matching TRBD1. The V and J ends lost 4 bases and 2 bases, in that order; junction bases with no gene match: 6. This CDR3 spans 14 amino acids. CDR1 and CDR2 from the germline V gene are SGHSN and HYEKVE. CDR3 sequence: CASSSGTANSDYTF. The CDR3 bases that were read are TGTGCCAGCTCGTCCGGGACAGCCAACTCC.

The sample holds many counts of this clone. The gene symbols are mouse symbols. Read sequence stops 4 residues before the CDR3 end, and the germline J gene provides the missing end. V usage is TRBV17 and J usage is TRBJ2-5; 10 bases align to TRBD2. Per germline, CDR1 MNHDT and CDR2 YYDKIL. V gave up 3 bases and J gave up 2 bases; unmatched junction bases: 2. This CDR3 is 15 amino acids long. CDR3 sequence reads: CASSSWGGFQDTQYF. Partial CDR3 DNA: TGTGCTAGCAGTAGCTGGGGGGGCTTCCAAGAC.